This TCR beta chain was retrieved from a study of regulatory T cells in long-lasting Graves disease. The CDR3 consists of 17 residues. The V gene's germline CDR1 is MNHNS and CDR2 SASEGT. J was trimmed by 6 bases and V by 4 bases; bases with no gene match: 8. The sample's time point: newly diagnosed GD, antithyroid drugs for less than 3 months. The TCR library was prepared using RNA isolated from PBMCs. The peripheral blood volume drawn was roughly 9.9 milliliters, and it was collected into EDTA tubes. For TCR beta, libraries came from iRepertoire HTBI primers and Arm-PCR of CDR3 regions. TCRdb passed the multiplex PCR reads through MiXCR, listing each CDR3 protein once. The repertoire holds 520,000 or so distinct CDR3 sequences, around 12% seen once, with roughly 8.9% in the top ten. These data also formed part of another study, on T cells in Graves' hyperthyroidism and ophthalmopathy. As that report states: It was a median approximately 6 months before onset that the model predicted ophthalmopathy.

Sequenced material: peripheral blood mononuclear cells (PBMCs), taken at new diagnosis, from a patient treated with antithyroid drugs. The TCR originated in a woman in her twenties or thirties with Graves disease. This chain connects TRBV6-1 to TRBJ2-1; 14 nucleotides match TRBD2. CDR3 coding DNA: TGTGCCAGCAGTGCGACTAGCGGGAGGGCCTTTGGCAATGAGCAGTTCTTC. Protein sequence: CASSATSGRAFGNEQFF.